This T cell receptor (beta chain) was identified during a study of identical twins. In TCRdb, the 5' RACE reads were re-called with MiXCR into one record per CDR3 protein. The table shows approximately 890,000 distinct CDR3 sequences, with more than 9% occurring only once. V trimming: 2 bases; J trimming: 1 base; junction bases outside the gene matches: 5. Per the germline V gene, CDR1 is SGHDN and CDR2 is FVKESK. The CDR3 is 18 residues long. The same sample was also used in a study of yellow fever vaccine responses in identical twins.

This chain uses TRBV14 with TRBJ2-3; 14 bases agree with TRBD2. The sample was PBMCs. This clonotype was sampled from a woman under 30 in good health. CDR3: CASSQLGTSGGGTDTQYF. The CDR3 DNA is TGTGCCAGCAGCCAACTCGGGACTAGCGGGGGAGGCACAGATACGCAGTATTTT.